This entry lists 24 T cell receptor beta chains sequenced from one sample in a study of cytomegalovirus exposure and HLA in healthy donors (TCRdb year 2017). Library construction relied on the immunoSEQ multiplex PCR assay. For the multiplex PCR, a mixture combining 60 forward primers for TCR Vbeta segments and 13 reverse primers for TCR Jbeta segments was used. The immuneACCESS repertoire file appears here via TCRdb, limited to in-frame rearrangements. These files lack a portion of the clones; in checked studies, under half of the deficit traces to unresolved V genes, and the cause of the others is not known. A total of approximately 150,000 clones appear in this sample, about two thirds of them only once. The top ten clones comprise about 10% of the sample. The material sequenced was PBMCs. The source of these receptors is a man younger than 40 in good health and CMV-seropositive.

This clone was seen a few times. The chain employs TRBV28 and TRBJ1-4; D gene uncertain. The CDR3 consists of 17 residues. Germline CDR1 reads MDHEN; CDR2 reads SYDVKM. The V end was cut by 4 bases, the J end by 8 bases, with 23 bases between. CDR3 protein: CASSSPRVEAQREKLFF. The CDR3 DNA follows: TGTGCCAGCAGTTCCCCCCGGGTAGAGGCCCAAAGGGAAAAACTGTTTTTT.

The chain joins TRBV30 to TRBJ2-1, with a weak D call TRBD2 (5 bases). V dropped 6 bases and J dropped 4 bases, with 16 bases sitting between them. This CDR3 has 14 residues. Per the germline V gene, CDR1 is GTSNPN and CDR2 is SVGIG (reference sequence). Here the CDR3 DNA reads TGTGCCTGCGGAGGATGGAGAGGATACAATGAGCAGTTCTTC. This gives the protein CACGGWRGYNEQFF.

The V and J genes are TRBV6-6 and TRBJ1-1, with no clear D. CDR1 MNHNY and CDR2 SVGAGI come from the germline V gene (reference sequence). The CDR3 is 11 amino acids. Trimming left V 7 bases short and J 4 bases short, with 7 bases between. This CDR3 is CASIAGTEAFF. DNA for the CDR3: TGTGCCAGCATTGCAGGCACTGAAGCTTTCTTT.

This clone was seen a single time. The chain uses TRBV7-9 and TRBJ2-7; D gene uncertain. CDR1 is SEHNR, CDR2 FQNEAQ, per germline (reference sequence). The CDR3 extends over 14 amino acids. Trimming pared 1 base from V and 2 bases from J, leaving 9 bases between. CDR3 amino acids: CASSLGASPYEQYF. The CDR3 DNA is TGTGCCAGCAGCTTAGGAGCTTCCCCCTACGAGCAGTACTTC.

The chain has TRBV27 and TRBJ1-5, with D maybe TRBD1 (5 bases). Deletions cut 3 bases from V and 4 bases from J, with 7 bases between. Germline CDR1 MNHEY, CDR2 SMNVEV (reference sequence). This CDR3 region has 13 residues. The CDR3 protein is CASSFRVNQPQHF. The CDR3, as DNA: TGTGCCAGCAGTTTCAGGGTGAATCAGCCCCAGCATTTT.

CDR3 amino acids: CSAHLNTEAFF. DNA of the CDR3: TGCAGTGCCCACTTGAACACTGAAGCTTTCTTT. The chain uses TRBV20-1 and TRBJ1-1, with D uncertain. V was pared by 6 bases and J by 0 bases, with 5 bases between. The CDR3 is made up of 11 amino acids. Germline V lookup: CDR1 DFQATT, CDR2 SNEGSKA (reference sequence).

This clone was seen once. The chain links TRBV27 to TRBJ2-7; TRBD1 might be the D (6 bases). Trimming left V 4 bases short and J 4 bases short, with 11 bases between. CDR1 MNHEY and CDR2 SMNVEV come from the germline V gene (reference sequence). The CDR3 length is 13 residues. For the CDR3, the DNA is TGTGCCAGCAGTTCGCAGGGGCGGTACGAGCAGTACTTC. Translation gives CASSSQGRYEQYF.

V is TRBV29-1 and J is TRBJ2-5; D is possibly TRBD1 (6 bases). Trimming cost V 8 bases and J 4 bases, with 17 bases left between them. Germline V gene data show CDR1 as SQVTM and CDR2 as ANQGSEA. The CDR3 covers 13 residues. CDR3 protein: CSPVGQGGETQYF. As DNA, the CDR3 is TGCAGCCCCGTGGGACAAGGCGGAGAGACCCAGTACTTC.

The chain joins TRBV19 to TRBJ1-2; D unclear. The V gene's germline CDR1 is LNHDA and CDR2 SQIVND (reference sequence). The CDR3 has 13 residues. V lost 5 bases to trimming and J lost 2 bases, with 9 bases between them. CDR3 bases: TGTGCCAGTAGTCTCAGGATGAACTATGGCTACACCTTC. Protein: CASSLRMNYGYTF.

This clone was observed a handful of times. V is TRBV7-8 and J is TRBJ2-7; 10 positions agree with TRBD2. With V trimmed by 5 bases and J by 11 bases, 15 bases remained unmatched. CDR1 and CDR2 from the germline V gene are SGHVS and FQNEAQ. The CDR3 is made up of 15 amino acids. The CDR3 protein is CASSAETGLAAIEYF. Written as DNA, the CDR3 is TGTGCCAGCAGCGCCGAAACTGGACTAGCGGCAATCGAGTACTTC.

This chain connects TRBV7-2 to TRBJ1-2; no reliable D call. The V end was cut by 6 bases, the J end by 1 base, with 12 bases between. The CDR3 contains 14 residues. In germline, CDR1 is SGHTA, CDR2 FQGNSA. The CDR3 here is CASRRQILNYGYTF. CDR3 DNA: TGTGCCAGCAGGAGGCAGATCCTTAACTATGGCTACACCTTC.

This chain uses TRBV27 with TRBJ2-5; 13 bases map to TRBD2. The end of the DNA is better explained by TRBJ2-7, so the J call may be wrong. CDR3 size: 14 residues. The germline V gene has CDR1 MNHEY and CDR2 SMNVEV (reference sequence). CDR3 loop: CASSGTSGKYEQYF. The CDR3 nucleotides read TGTGCCAGCAGCGGGACTAGCGGGAAATACGAGCAGTACTTC.

The chain couples TRBV9 to TRBJ2-3, with a weak D call TRBD1 (5 bases). The ends were cut back, 3 bases at V and 1 base at J, with 12 bases in the middle. The length of the CDR3 is 15 residues. CDR1 and CDR2 (germline): SGDLS, YYNGEE. The CDR3 sequence is CASSEGIGGTDTQYF. DNA for the CDR3: TGTGCCAGCAGCGAGGGTATAGGGGGCACAGATACGCAGTATTTT.

This clone has a handful of counts. In DNA, the CDR3 is TGCAGCGTCAACCTCCGGGGGGAGAGGGGCACTGAAGCTTTCTTT. The encoded protein is CSVNLRGERGTEAFF. The chain recombines TRBV29-1 with TRBJ1-1; a possible D gene is TRBD1 (5 bases). The CDR3 is made up of 15 amino acids. Trimming took off 6 bases at V and 4 bases at J, with 21 bases between the two ends. The V gene's germline CDR1 is SQVTM and CDR2 ANQGSEA.

The chain has TRBV5-1 and TRBJ2-1; TRBD2 might be the D (5 bases). The germline V gene encodes CDR1 SGHRS and CDR2 YFSETQ. The CDR3 loop spans 13 amino acids. V was cut by 3 bases and J by 10 bases, with 14 bases left in between. CDR3 region: CASSSDGGMEQFF. Here the CDR3 DNA reads TGCGCCAGCAGCTCGGACGGAGGTATGGAGCAGTTCTTC.

This clone was detected a few times. The V and J genes are TRBV28 and TRBJ2-7; D unclear. The V end was cut by 8 bases, the J end by 2 bases, with 13 bases between. This CDR3 is 13 amino acids long. Germline V lookup: CDR1 MDHEN, CDR2 SYDVKM. The CDR3 region is CASLAVFTYEQYF. CDR3 sequence (DNA): TGTGCCAGCCTGGCAGTGTTTACCTACGAGCAGTACTTC.

The chain is built from TRBV19 and TRBJ2-1, with 8 bases matching TRBD2. Losses at the gene ends were 7 bases for V and 3 bases for J; bases not matched to a gene: 8. The CDR3 has 15 amino acids. Germline V CDR1 and CDR2: LNHDA, SQIVND (reference sequence). Here the CDR3 reads CASKKPGLDYNEQFF. In DNA form, the CDR3 reads TGTGCCAGTAAAAAGCCGGGACTAGACTACAATGAGCAGTTCTTC.

The rearrangement uses TRBV30 and TRBJ2-1; D uncertain. Germline CDR1 reads GTSNPN; CDR2 reads SVGIG (reference sequence). CDR3 length: 13 amino acids. Trimming removed 2 bases from V and 6 bases from J, with 11 bases in between. CDR3 coding DNA: TGTGCCTGGAGTTATGGCGGCGGCAATGAGCAGTTCTTC. This sequence encodes CAWSYGGGNEQFF. The variable domain in full, with the rest retrieved from reference TRBV30 and TRBJ2-1, is SQTIHQWPATLVQPVGSPLSLECTVEGTSNPNLYWYRQAAGRGLQLLFYSVGIGQISSEVPQNLSASRPQDRQFILSSKKLLLSDSGFYLCAWSYGGGNEQFFGPGTRLTVL.

A few counts support this clone. The J gene is TRBJ1-4, the V gene TRBV15, with a weak D call TRBD1 (6 bases). The CDR3 has 16 residues. Deletions cut 0 bases from V and 10 bases from J, with 18 bases between. Germline assignment: CDR1 LNHNV and CDR2 YYDKDF (reference sequence). CDR3 loop: CATSREQFPGGGKLFF. The DNA for the CDR3 is TGTGCCACCAGCAGAGAACAATTTCCTGGGGGCGGAAAACTGTTTTTT.

This clone occurred once. The rearrangement uses TRBV7-8 and TRBJ2-5; the match to TRBD1 covers 11 bases. Germline V gene lookup returns CDR1 SGHVS and CDR2 FQNEAQ. The CDR3 contains 20 residues. V dropped 5 bases and J dropped 1; count of bases not matched to a gene: 18. The CDR3 here is CASSVPGQGEKRGPQETQYF. CDR3 nucleotide sequence: TGTGCCAGCAGCGTCCCGGGACAGGGGGAAAAGCGGGGCCCCCAAGAGACCCAGTACTTC.

The J gene is TRBJ2-7, the V gene TRBV5-4, with 10 bases identical to TRBD2. CDR1 SGHNT and CDR2 YYREEE come from the germline V gene (reference sequence). J gave up 2 bases and V 4 bases, and 6 bases lay outside the gene matches. This CDR3 is 15 amino acids long. The chain's CDR3 is CASSQGLAEPYEQYF. The CDR3 DNA sequence: TGTGCCAGCAGCCAAGGACTAGCGGAGCCCTACGAGCAGTACTTC.

This clone was detected a few times. This chain links TRBV7-2 with TRBJ2-1; weak D call: TRBD1 (5 bases). Germline V gene sequence: CDR1 SGHTA, CDR2 FQGNSA. Trimming shortened V by 1 base and J by 10 bases, and 11 bases separated the two germline ends. The CDR3 totals 13 residues. The CDR3 spells CASSLGTSYEQFF. CDR3 nucleotide sequence: TGTGCCAGCAGCTTAGGGACATCCTACGAGCAGTTCTTC.

The chain couples TRBV30 to TRBJ1-2; TRBD1 agrees at 7 bases. CDR3 length equals 14 residues. After removal of 2 bases from V and 6 bases from J, the junction contained 9 bases not matched to a gene. Germline CDR1 GTSNPN, CDR2 SVGIG (reference sequence). CDR3 in DNA: TGTGCCTGGAGTCCGGTATGGACAGGTGATGGCTACACCTTC. It codes for CAWSPVWTGDGYTF.

This clone has a handful of counts. V gene TRBV19 combines with J gene TRBJ1-5; the D is unclear. Trimming pared 4 bases from V and 5 bases from J, leaving 15 bases between. From germline, CDR1 is LNHDA and CDR2 SQIVND (reference sequence). The CDR3 totals 15 residues. CDR3 loop: CASSTPYLADQPQHF. The CDR3 DNA reads as TGTGCCAGTAGTACCCCCTACTTAGCTGATCAGCCCCAGCATTTT.